This T cell receptor beta chain was profiled in a study of blood T cell repertoires in COVID-19. The CDR3 consists of 17 residues. The germline V gene has CDR1 SGHTA and CDR2 FQGNSA. V lost 5 bases to trimming and J lost 7 bases; unmatched junction nucleotides: 14. Clones were read by immunoSEQ multiplex PCR, and TCRdb kept only the in-frame ones, dropping some. This repertoire shows roughly 150,000 clones, approximately 90% found once; its top ten account for 15%. The material sequenced was peripheral blood. The genes are TRBV7-2 and TRBJ1-5, with 10 bases that match TRBD1. The receptor's source is a woman aged 40 to 50 with acute or convalescent COVID-19. The DNA for the CDR3 is TGTGCCAGCAGCGTCATGTCCGGGACAGGGGTTTACCAGCCCCAGCATTTT. Its translation: CASSVMSGTGVYQPQHF.